The clone carrying this TCR beta chain was seen at least ten times. Antigen: not known. These data are taken from a study of T cell repertoires in cytomegalovirus infection. Study as a whole: Based on public TCR beta signatures, there were indications of CMV infection and of a matching HLA type. Broader study findings: HLA-C-restricted TCR beta clonotypes specific for CMV led the ex vivo response. Summed public TCR beta family frequency identified CMV carriers bearing the relevant HLA.

Each CDR3 protein gets one entry after TCRdb re-called the reads with MiXCR. Here the sample spans about 740,000 distinct CDR3 sequences, approximately 34% being singletons. The V end lost 5 bases, the J end lost 8 bases, and 18 bases lay between the germline ends. This CDR3 contains 15 residues. Germline CDR1 reads SGHVS; CDR2 reads FQNEAQ. This clonotype was sampled from a human donor in good health (CMV status not recorded). Some clones in this sample may be carry-over from other donors' samples. The V gene is TRBV7-8, the J gene TRBJ1-4; no firm D call. The sequencing input was PBMCs. The CDR3 sequence: CASSLVSGIGEKLFF. CDR3 nucleotide sequence: TGTGCCAGCAGCCTCGTCTCGGGGATTGGGGAAAAACTGTTTTTT.